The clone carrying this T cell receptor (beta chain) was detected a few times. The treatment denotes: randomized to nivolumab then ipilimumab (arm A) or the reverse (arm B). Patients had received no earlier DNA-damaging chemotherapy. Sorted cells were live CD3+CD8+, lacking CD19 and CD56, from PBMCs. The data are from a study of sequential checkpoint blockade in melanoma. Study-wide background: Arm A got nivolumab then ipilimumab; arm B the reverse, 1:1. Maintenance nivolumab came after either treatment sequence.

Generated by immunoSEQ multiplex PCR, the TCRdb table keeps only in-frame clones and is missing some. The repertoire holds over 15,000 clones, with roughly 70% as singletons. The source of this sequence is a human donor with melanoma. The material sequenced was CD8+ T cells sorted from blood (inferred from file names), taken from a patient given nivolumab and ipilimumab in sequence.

The CDR3 loop is CASGLDRSYEQYF. DNA of the CDR3: TGTGCTAGTGGTTTAGACAGGTCCTACGAGCAGTACTTC. The chain is built from TRBV12-5 and TRBJ2-5; TRBD1 might be the D (6 bases). The DNA end is more similar to TRBJ2-7, so the J call may be wrong. Germline CDR1 reads LGHNT; CDR2 reads FRNRAP. This CDR3 has 13 amino acids.